This note documents a single TCR beta chain sequence. This record comes from a study of cytomegalovirus exposure and HLA in healthy donors. When sampled, the donors appeared nominally healthy, though they likely had unrecorded immune exposures. PCR involved 60 Vbeta and 13 Jbeta primers. Profiling relied on immunoSEQ multiplex PCR, and the TCRdb table lists in-frame clones only, not all of them. The top ten clones hold 2.5% to 3.5% of a sample with 130,000 to 150,000 clones, roughly 83% of them seen once. The sample consisted of PBMCs. This receptor was identified in a female donor in good health and CMV-seronegative.

The CDR3 spells CASSSSGTAFGELFF. The CDR3 DNA sequence: TGTGCCAGCAGCTCATCGGGGACAGCCTTTGGGGAACTGTTTTTT. The chain combines TRBV11-2 with TRBJ1-4; TRBD1 aligns across 7 bases. The junction had 14 bases not matched to a gene; V was cut back by 4 bases and J by 12 bases. The CDR3 runs to 15 residues. Germline loops: CDR1 SGHAT, CDR2 FQNNGV.